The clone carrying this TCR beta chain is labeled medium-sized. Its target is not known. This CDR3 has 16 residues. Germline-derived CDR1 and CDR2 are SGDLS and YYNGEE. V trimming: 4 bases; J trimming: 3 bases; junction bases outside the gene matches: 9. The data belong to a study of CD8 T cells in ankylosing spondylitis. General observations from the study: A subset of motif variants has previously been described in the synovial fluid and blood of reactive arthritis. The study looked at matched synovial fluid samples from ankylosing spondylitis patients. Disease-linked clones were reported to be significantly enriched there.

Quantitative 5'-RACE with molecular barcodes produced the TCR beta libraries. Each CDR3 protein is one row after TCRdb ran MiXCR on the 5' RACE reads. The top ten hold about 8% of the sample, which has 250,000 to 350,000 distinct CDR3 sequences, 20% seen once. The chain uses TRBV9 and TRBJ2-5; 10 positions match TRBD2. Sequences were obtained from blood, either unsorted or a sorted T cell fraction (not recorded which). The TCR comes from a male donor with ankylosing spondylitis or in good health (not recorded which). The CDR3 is CASSSWLAGAEETQYF. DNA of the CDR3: TGTGCCAGCAGCTCCTGGCTAGCGGGGGCTGAAGAGACCCAGTACTTC.